Here is one T cell receptor (beta chain) with its context. The junction had 3 bases not matched to a gene; V was cut back by 5 bases and J by 0 bases. The CDR3 runs 15 residues. Germline CDR1 is LNHDA and CDR2 is SQIVND (reference sequence). The sample is drawn from a study of cytomegalovirus exposure and HLA in healthy donors. Researchers ran the PCR with 60 Vbeta and 13 Jbeta primers. Assay: immunoSEQ multiplex PCR; the TCRdb copy retains only in-frame clones and omits some. The table has about 240,000 clones, more than 75% seen once; the top ten hold 0.2% to 0.25%. The sample comprised PBMCs. The clonotype was recovered from a girl aged 2 to 9 in good health and CMV-seronegative. The J gene is TRBJ2-1, the V gene TRBV19, with 8 bases aligning to TRBD2. The CDR3 protein is CASSDRGGSYNEQFF. The CDR3 DNA is TGTGCCAGTAGTGACCGGGGGGGCTCCTACAATGAGCAGTTCTTC.